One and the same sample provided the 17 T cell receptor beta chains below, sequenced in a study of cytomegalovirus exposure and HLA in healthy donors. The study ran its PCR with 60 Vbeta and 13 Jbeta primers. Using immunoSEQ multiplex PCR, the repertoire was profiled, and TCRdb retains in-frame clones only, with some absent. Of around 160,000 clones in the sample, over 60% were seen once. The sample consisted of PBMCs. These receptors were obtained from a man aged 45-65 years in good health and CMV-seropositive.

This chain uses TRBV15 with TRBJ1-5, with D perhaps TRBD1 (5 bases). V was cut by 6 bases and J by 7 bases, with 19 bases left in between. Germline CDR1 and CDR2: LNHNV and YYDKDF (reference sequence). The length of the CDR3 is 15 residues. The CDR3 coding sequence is TGTGCCACCAGTCGAATGGGGGGGTTGGGGCAGCCCCAGCATTTT. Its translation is CATSRMGGLGQPQHF.

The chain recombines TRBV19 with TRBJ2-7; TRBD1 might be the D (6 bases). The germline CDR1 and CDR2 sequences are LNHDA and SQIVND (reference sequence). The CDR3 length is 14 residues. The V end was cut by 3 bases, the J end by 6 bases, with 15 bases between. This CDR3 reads CASSITGQRREQYV. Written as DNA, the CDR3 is TGTGCCAGTAGTATCACCGGACAGCGGCGCGAGCAGTACGTC.

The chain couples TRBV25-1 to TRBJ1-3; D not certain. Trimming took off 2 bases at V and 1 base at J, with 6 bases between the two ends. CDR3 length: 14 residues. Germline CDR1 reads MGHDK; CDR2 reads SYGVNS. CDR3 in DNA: TGTGCCAGCAGTGAAACTAGGTCTGGAAACACCATATATTTT. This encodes CASSETRSGNTIYF.

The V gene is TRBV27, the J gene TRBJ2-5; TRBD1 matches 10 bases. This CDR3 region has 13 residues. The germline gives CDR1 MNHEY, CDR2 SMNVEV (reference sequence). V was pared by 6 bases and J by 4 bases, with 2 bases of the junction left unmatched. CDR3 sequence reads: CASRRQGAETQYF. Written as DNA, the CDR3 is TGTGCCAGCAGACGACAGGGGGCAGAGACCCAGTACTTC.

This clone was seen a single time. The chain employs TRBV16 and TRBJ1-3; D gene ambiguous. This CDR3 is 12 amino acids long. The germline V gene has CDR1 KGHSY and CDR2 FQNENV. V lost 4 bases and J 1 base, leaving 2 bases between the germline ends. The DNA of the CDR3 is TGTGCCAGCAGCCTATCTGGAAACACCATATATTTT. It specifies CASSLSGNTIYF.

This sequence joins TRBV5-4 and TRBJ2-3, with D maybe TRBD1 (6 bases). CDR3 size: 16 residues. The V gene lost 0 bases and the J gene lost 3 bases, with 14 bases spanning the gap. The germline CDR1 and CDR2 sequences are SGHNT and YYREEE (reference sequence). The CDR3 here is CASSLAPGHKTDTQYF. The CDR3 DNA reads TGTGCCAGCAGCTTGGCCCCGGGACATAAGACAGATACGCAGTATTTT. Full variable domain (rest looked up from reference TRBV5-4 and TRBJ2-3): ETGVTQSPTHLIKTRGQQVTLRCSSQSGHNTVSWYQQALGQGPQFIFQYYREEENGRGNFPPRFSGLQFPNYSSELNVNALELDDSALYLCASSLAPGHKTDTQYFGPGTRLTVL.

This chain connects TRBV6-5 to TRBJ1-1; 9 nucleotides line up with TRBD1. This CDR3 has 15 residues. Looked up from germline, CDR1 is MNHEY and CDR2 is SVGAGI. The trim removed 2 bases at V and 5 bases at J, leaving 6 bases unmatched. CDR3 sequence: CASSYHSDRGTEAFF. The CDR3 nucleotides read TGTGCCAGCAGTTACCACTCGGACAGGGGAACTGAAGCTTTCTTT.

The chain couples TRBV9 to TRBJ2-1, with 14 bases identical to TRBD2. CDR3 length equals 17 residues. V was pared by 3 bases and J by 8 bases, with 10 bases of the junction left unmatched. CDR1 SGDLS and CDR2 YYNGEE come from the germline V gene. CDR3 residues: CASSAYWTSGGRDEQFF. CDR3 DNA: TGTGCCAGCAGCGCCTACTGGACTAGCGGGGGGAGGGATGAGCAGTTCTTC. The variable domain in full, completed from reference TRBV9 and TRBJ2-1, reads DSGVTQTPKHLITATGQRVTLRCSPRSGDLSVYWYQQSLDQGLQFLIQYYNGEERAKGNILERFSAQQFPDLHSELNLSSLELGDSALYFCASSAYWTSGGRDEQFFGPGTRLTVL.

The CDR3 bases are TGTGCCAGCAGCTTAGAGGTCCGGGTCGAGCAGTACTTC. It specifies CASSLEVRVEQYF. The chain combines TRBV7-9 with TRBJ2-7; D is ambiguous. CDR1 is SEHNR, CDR2 FQNEAQ, per germline (reference sequence). This CDR3 region has 13 residues. Trimming cost V 1 base and J 6 bases, with 10 bases left between them.

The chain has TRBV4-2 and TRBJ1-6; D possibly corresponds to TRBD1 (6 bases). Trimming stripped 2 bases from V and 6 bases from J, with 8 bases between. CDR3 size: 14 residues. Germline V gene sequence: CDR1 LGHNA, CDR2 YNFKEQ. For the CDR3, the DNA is TGTGCCAGCAGCCAAACAGGGCTTAATTCACCCCTCCACTTT. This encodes CASSQTGLNSPLHF.

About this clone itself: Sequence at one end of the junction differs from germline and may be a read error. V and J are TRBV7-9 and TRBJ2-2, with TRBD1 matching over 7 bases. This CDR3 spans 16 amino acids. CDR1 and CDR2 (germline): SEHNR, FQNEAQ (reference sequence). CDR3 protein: CSSSLILQGFTGELFF. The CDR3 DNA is TGTTCCAGCAGCTTAATTTTACAGGGGTTCACCGGGGAGCTGTTTTTT.

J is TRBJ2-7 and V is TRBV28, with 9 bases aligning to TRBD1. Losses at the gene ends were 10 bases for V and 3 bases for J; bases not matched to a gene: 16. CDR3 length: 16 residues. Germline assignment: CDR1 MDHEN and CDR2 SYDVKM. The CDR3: CATRAVDLTGGYEQYV. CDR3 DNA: TGTGCCACCAGAGCCGTTGACCTGACAGGGGGCTACGAGCAGTACGTC.

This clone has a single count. In nucleotides, the CDR3 is TGCGCCAGCAGCCAAGATAGGGCAGGGGTTTCTTCCTACGAGCAGTACTTC. Its protein product is CASSQDRAGVSSYEQYF. The J gene is TRBJ2-7, the V gene TRBV4-3; tentatively, D is TRBD1 (6 bases). The CDR3 loop spans 17 amino acids. V dropped 0 bases and J dropped 1 base, with 16 bases sitting between them. Looked up from germline, CDR1 is LGHNA and CDR2 is YSLEER.

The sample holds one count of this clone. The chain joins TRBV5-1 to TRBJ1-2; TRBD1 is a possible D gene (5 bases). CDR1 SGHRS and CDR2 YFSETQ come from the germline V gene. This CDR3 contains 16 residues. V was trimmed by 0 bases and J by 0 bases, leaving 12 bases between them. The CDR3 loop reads CASSLGGRKANYGYTF. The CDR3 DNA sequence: TGCGCCAGCAGCTTGGGGGGGAGGAAAGCTAACTATGGCTACACCTTC.

CDR3 bases: TGCGCCAGCAGCTTGGATCCAGGGCTGTTCTCTGGGGCCAACGTCCTGACTTTC. Its protein product is CASSLDPGLFSGANVLTF. This sequence joins TRBV5-1 and TRBJ2-6, with D possibly being TRBD1 (5 bases). V was clipped by 0 bases and J by 0 bases, with 13 bases between them. This CDR3 is 18 amino acids long. The V gene's germline CDR1 is SGHRS and CDR2 YFSETQ.

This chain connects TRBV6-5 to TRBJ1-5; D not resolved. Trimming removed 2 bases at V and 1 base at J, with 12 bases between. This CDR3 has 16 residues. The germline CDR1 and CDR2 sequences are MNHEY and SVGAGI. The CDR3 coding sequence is TGTGCCAGCAGTTACGGTGAATACCGGAGCAATCAGCCCCAGCATTTT. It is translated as CASSYGEYRSNQPQHF.

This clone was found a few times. CDR3 nucleotide sequence: TGTGCCAGTAATCGGGGGGCGGCGAACACCGGGGAGCTGTTTTTT. Its protein is CASNRGAANTGELFF. This chain joins TRBV19 and TRBJ2-2; D might be TRBD2 (7 bases). The germline CDR1 and CDR2 sequences are LNHDA and SQIVND (reference sequence). V was pared by 7 bases and J by 0 bases, with 12 bases between. CDR3 length equals 15 residues.